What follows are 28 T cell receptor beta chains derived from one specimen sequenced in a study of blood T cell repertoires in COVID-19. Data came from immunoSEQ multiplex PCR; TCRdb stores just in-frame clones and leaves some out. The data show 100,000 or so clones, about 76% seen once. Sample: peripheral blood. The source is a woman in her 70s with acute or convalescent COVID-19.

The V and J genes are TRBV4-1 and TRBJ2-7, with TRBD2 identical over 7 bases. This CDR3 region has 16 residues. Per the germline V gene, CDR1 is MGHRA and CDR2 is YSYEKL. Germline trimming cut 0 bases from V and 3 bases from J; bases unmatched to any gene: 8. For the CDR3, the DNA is TGCGCCAGCAGCCAAGAGCAGAATGGGGGGGGCTACGAGCAGTACTTC. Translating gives CASSQEQNGGGYEQYF.

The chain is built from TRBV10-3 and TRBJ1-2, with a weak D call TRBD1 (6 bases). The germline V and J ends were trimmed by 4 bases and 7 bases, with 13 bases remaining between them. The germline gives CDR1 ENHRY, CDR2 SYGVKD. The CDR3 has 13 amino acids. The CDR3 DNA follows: TGTGCCATCAGTGTTAGGCAGGGGTTTGGCTACACCTTC. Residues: CAISVRQGFGYTF.

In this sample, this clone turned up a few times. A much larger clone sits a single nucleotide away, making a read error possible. The CDR3 loop is CARLRRWVGRGGEQYF. The DNA for the CDR3 is TGCGCCCGCTTGCGCCGTTGGGTGGGCCGGGGGGGGGAGCAGTACTTC. The chain is built from TRBV5-1 and TRBJ2-7, with TRBD2 matching over 8 bases. J gave up 7 bases and V 10 bases, and 22 bases lay outside the gene matches. The germline V gene has CDR1 SGHRS and CDR2 YFSETQ. The CDR3 has 16 residues.

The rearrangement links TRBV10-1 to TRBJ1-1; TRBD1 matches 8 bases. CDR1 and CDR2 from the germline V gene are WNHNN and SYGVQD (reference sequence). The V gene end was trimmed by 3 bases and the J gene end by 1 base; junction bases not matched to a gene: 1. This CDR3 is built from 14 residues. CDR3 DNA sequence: TGCGCCAGCAGTGAAACAGGGGGGAACACTGAAGCTTTCTTT. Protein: CASSETGGNTEAFF.

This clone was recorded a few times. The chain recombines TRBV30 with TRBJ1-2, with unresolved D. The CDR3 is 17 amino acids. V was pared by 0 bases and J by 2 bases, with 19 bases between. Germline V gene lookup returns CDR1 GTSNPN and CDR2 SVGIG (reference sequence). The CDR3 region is CAWSVRGPGPTNYGYTF. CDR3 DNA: TGTGCCTGGAGTGTACGTGGCCCAGGCCCCACCAACTATGGCTACACCTTC. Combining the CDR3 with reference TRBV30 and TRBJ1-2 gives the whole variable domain SQTIHQWPATLVQPVGSPLSLECTVEGTSNPNLYWYRQAAGRGLQLLFYSVGIGQISSEVPQNLSASRPQDRQFILSSKKLLLSDSGFYLCAWSVRGPGPTNYGYTFGSGTRLTVV.

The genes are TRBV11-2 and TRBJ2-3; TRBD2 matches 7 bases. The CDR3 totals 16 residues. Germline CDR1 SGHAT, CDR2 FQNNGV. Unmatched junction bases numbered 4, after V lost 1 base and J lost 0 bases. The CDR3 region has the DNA TGTGCCAGCAGCTTAGTCGCGGGGGTGAGCACAGATACGCAGTATTTT. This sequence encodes CASSLVAGVSTDTQYF.

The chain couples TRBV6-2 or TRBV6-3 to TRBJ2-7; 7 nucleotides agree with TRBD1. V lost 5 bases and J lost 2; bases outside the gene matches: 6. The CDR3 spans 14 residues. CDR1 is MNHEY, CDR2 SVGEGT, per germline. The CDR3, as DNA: TGTGCCAGCAGTATCGCAGGGGGAACCTACGAGCAGTACTTC. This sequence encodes CASSIAGGTYEQYF.

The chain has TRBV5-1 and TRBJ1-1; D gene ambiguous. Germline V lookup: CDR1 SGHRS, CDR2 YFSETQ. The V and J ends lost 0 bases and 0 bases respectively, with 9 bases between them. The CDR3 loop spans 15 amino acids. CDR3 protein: CASSLEPEVNTEAFF. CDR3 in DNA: TGCGCCAGCAGCTTGGAGCCGGAGGTGAACACTGAAGCTTTCTTT. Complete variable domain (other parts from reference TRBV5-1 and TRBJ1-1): KAGVTQTPRYLIKTRGQQVTLSCSPISGHRSVSWYQQTPGQGLQFLFEYFSETQRNKGNFPGRFSGRQFSNSRSEMNVSTLELGDSALYLCASSLEPEVNTEAFFGQGTRLTVV.

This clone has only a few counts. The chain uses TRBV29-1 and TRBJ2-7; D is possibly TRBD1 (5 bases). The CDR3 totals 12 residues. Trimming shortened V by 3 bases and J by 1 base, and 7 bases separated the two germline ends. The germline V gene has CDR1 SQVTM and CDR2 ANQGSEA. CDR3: CSVDAGSYEQYF. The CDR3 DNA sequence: TGCAGCGTTGATGCAGGGTCCTACGAGCAGTACTTC.

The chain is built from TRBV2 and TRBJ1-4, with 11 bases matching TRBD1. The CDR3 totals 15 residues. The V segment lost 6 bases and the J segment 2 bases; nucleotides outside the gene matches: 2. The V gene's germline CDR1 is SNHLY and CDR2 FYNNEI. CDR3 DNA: TGTGCCAGCAGACGGACAGGGGGCACTAATGAAAAACTGTTTTTT. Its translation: CASRRTGGTNEKLFF.

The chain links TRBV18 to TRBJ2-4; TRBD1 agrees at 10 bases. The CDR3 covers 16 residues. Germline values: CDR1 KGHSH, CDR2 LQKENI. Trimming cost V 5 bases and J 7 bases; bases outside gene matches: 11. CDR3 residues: CASSTTGGQVSNIQYF. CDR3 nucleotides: TGTGCCAGCTCAACGACAGGGGGCCAGGTCTCCAACATTCAGTACTTC.

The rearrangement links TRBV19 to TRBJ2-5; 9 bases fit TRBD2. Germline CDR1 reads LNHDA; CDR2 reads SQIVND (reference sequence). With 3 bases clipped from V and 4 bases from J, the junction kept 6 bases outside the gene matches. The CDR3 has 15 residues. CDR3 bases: TGTGCCAGTAGTATTGGCGGGGGGGCATTAGAGACCCAGTACTTC. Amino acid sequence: CASSIGGGALETQYF.

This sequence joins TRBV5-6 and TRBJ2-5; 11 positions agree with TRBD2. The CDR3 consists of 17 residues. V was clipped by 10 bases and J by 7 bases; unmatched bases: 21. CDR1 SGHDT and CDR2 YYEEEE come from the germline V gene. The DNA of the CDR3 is TGTGCCTCCATCGCGGCTAGCGGGGGGATCAAGTTGGGGACCCAGTACTTC. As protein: CASIAASGGIKLGTQYF.

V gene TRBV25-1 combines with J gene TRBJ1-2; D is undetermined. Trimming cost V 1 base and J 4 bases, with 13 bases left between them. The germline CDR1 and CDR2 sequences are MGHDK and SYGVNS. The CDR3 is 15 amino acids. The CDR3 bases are TGTGCCAGCAGTGAATCGGGAGCCAGCAGCTATGGCTACACCTTC. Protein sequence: CASSESGASSYGYTF.

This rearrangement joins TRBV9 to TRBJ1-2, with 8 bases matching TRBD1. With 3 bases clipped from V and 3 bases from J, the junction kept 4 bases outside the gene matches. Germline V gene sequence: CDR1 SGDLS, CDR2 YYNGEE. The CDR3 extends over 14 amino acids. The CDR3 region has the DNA TGTGCCAGCAGCGCCACAGGGGGGGACTATGGCTACACCTTC. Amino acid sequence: CASSATGGDYGYTF. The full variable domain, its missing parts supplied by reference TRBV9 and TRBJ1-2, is DSGVTQTPKHLITATGQRVTLRCSPRSGDLSVYWYQQSLDQGLQFLIQYYNGEERAKGNILERFSAQQFPDLHSELNLSSLELGDSALYFCASSATGGDYGYTFGSGTRLTVV.

The DNA for the CDR3 is TGTGCCAGCAGACATACTAGCGGGACCCGCGGGGAGCTGTTTTTT. As protein: CASRHTSGTRGELFF. V usage is TRBV6-5 and J usage is TRBJ2-2; TRBD2 matches at 10 bases. The ends lost 6 bases at V and 7 bases at J; junction bases unmatched: 8. The CDR3 runs 15 residues. Germline V gene lookup returns CDR1 MNHEY and CDR2 SVGAGI.

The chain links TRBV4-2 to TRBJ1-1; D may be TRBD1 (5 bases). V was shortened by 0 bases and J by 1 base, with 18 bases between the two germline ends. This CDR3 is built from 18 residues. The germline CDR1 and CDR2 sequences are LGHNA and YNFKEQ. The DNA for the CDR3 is TGTGCCAGCAGCCAAGAAACGGGGGGTGGGCGGCCGAACACTGAAGCTTTCTTT. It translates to CASSQETGGGRPNTEAFF.

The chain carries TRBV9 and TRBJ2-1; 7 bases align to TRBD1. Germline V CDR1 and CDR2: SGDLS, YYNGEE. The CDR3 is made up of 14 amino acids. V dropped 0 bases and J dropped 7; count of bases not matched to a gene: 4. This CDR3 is CASSVATRGNEQFF. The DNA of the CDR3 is TGTGCCAGCAGCGTAGCTACCAGGGGGAATGAGCAGTTCTTC.

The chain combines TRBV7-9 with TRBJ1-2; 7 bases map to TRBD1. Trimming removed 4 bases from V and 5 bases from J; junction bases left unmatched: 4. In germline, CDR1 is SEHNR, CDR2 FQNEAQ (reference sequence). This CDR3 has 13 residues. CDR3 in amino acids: CASSSGTAYGYTF. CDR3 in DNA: TGTGCCAGCAGCTCCGGGACAGCATATGGCTACACCTTC.

CDR3 protein: CASSLTGQGRNTIYF. CDR3 in DNA: TGTGCCAGCAGCCTTACCGGACAGGGGCGAAACACCATATATTTT. This chain joins TRBV14 and TRBJ1-3, with 9 bases matching TRBD1. CDR1 SGHDN and CDR2 FVKESK come from the germline V gene. CDR3 length: 15 residues. Trimming took 4 bases from V and 5 from J; bases not matched to a gene: 6.

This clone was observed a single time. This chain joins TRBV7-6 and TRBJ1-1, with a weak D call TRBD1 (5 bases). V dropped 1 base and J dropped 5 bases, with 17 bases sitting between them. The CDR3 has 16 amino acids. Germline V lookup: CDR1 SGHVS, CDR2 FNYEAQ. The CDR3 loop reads CASSLDSGVGGTEAFF. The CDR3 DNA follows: TGTGCCAGCAGCTTAGATTCGGGGGTCGGAGGAACTGAAGCTTTCTTT.

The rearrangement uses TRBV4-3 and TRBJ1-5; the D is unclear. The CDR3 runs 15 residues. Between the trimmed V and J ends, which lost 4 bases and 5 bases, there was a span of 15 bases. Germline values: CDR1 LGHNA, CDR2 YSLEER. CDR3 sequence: CASSLRRGNDQPQHF. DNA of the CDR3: TGCGCCAGCAGCCTCCGACGGGGTAATGATCAGCCCCAGCATTTT.

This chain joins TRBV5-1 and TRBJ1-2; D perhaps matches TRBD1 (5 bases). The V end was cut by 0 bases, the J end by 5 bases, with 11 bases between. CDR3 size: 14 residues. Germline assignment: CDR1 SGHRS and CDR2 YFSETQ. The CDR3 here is CASSLGRVDYGYTF. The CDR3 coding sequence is TGCGCCAGCAGCTTGGGCAGGGTGGATTATGGCTACACCTTC.

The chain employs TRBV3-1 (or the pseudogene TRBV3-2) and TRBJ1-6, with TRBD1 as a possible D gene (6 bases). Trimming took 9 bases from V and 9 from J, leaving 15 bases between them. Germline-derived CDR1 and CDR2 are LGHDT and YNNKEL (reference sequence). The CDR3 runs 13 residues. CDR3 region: CASRRGQGSPLHF. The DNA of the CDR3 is TGTGCCAGTCGGCGGGGGCAGGGTTCACCCCTCCACTTT.

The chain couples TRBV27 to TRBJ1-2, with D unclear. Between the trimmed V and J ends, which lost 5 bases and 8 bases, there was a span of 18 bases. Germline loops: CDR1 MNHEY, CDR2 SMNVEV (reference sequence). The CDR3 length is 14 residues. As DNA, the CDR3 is TGTGCCAGCAGTCTCCGGGCCTTGGAGGGCGGCTACACCTTC. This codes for CASSLRALEGGYTF.

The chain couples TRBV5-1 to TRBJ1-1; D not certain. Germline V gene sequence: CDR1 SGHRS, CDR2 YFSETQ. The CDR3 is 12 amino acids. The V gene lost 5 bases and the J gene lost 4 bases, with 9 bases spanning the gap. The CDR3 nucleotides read TGCGCCAGCAGTCAGTCGGGCACTGAAGCTTTCTTT. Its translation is CASSQSGTEAFF.

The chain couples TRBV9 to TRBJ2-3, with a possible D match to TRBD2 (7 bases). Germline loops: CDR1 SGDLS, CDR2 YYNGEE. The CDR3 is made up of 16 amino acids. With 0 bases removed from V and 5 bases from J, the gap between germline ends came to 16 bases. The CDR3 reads CASSVVVGGQGDTQYF. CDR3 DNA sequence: TGTGCCAGCAGCGTAGTGGTGGGGGGGCAAGGAGATACGCAGTATTTT.

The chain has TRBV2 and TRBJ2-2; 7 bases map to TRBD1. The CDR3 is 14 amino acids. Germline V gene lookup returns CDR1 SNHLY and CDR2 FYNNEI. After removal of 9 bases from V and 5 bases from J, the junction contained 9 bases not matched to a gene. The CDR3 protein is CASRDSGMTGELFF. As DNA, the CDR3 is TGTGCCAGTCGGGACAGTGGCATGACCGGGGAGCTGTTTTTT. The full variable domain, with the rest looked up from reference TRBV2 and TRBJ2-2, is EPEVTQTPSHQVTQMGQEVILRCVPISNHLYFYWYRQILGQKVEFLVSFYNNEISEKSEIFDDQFSVERPDGSNFTLKIRSTKLEDSAMYFCASRDSGMTGELFFGEGSRLTVL.